Below, 21 T cell receptor beta chains from the same sample are listed, as sequenced in a study. From the RT-PCR reads, TCRdb called clonotypes with MiXCR, one entry per CDR3 protein. This table has more than 600,000 distinct CDR3 sequences, around 14% appearing once. The sequencing sample was made of memory CD4+ T cells from blood. The receptors shown here come from a female donor in good health, serving as a healthy control.

The chain carries TRBV2 and TRBJ2-3, with a weak D call TRBD2 (6 bases). Germline lookup yields CDR1 SNHLY and CDR2 FYNNEI. The CDR3 totals 16 residues. The V end was cut by 1 base, the J end by 2 bases, with 13 bases between. The CDR3 here is CASSEGRAFNTDTQYF. The DNA for the CDR3 is TGTGCCAGCAGTGAAGGGAGGGCGTTCAACACAGATACGCAGTATTTT.

This clonotype was picked up many times. The chain links TRBV12-3 or TRBV12-4 to TRBJ2-2; 9 positions match TRBD2. This CDR3 is built from 14 residues. V trimming: 5 bases; J trimming: 9 bases; junction bases outside the gene matches: 7. CDR3: CASSPGTSFRELFF. The DNA of the CDR3 is TGTGCCAGCAGTCCTGGGACTAGCTTCCGGGAGCTGTTTTTT.

This clonotype was found a few times. This rearrangement joins TRBV12-3 or TRBV12-4 to TRBJ2-3; possible D gene TRBD1, 5 bases. The CDR3 length is 13 residues. V was trimmed by 7 bases and J by 7 bases, leaving 15 bases between them. CDR3 protein: CASTLGASHTQYF. The CDR3 DNA reads as TGTGCCAGCACACTTGGGGCGTCCCATACGCAGTATTTT.

The chain employs TRBV2 and TRBJ2-7, with 10 positions matching TRBD1. Germline V lookup: CDR1 SNHLY, CDR2 FYNNEI. The CDR3 has 14 residues. Losses at the gene ends were 4 bases for V and 3 bases for J; bases not matched to a gene: 3. CDR3 DNA sequence: TGTGCCAGCAGTGTTGGGACAGGGGACTACGAGCAGTACTTC. It encodes CASSVGTGDYEQYF.

J is TRBJ1-2 and V is TRBV30; D unclear. Germline V gene data show CDR1 as GTSNPN and CDR2 as SVGIG (reference sequence). The V gene lost 0 bases and the J gene lost 7 bases, with 9 bases spanning the gap. The CDR3 extends over 12 amino acids. The DNA for the CDR3 is TGTGCCTGGAGTGTAGAGGGATCTGGCTACACCTTC. Translated, it gives CAWSVEGSGYTF. The full variable domain, in which reference TRBV30 and TRBJ1-2 provide the parts outside the CDR3, is SQTIHQWPATLVQPVGSPLSLECTVEGTSNPNLYWYRQAAGRGLQLLFYSVGIGQISSEVPQNLSASRPQDRQFILSSKKLLLSDSGFYLCAWSVEGSGYTFGSGTRLTVV.

This clonotype was detected only a few times. The J gene is TRBJ2-7, the V gene TRBV7-2; the match to TRBD2 covers 10 bases. The CDR3 extends over 14 amino acids. The ends lost 8 bases at V and 5 bases at J; junction bases unmatched: 9. From germline, CDR1 is SGHTA and CDR2 FQGNSA. The CDR3 loop reads CASCRSGGRDEQYF. For the CDR3, the DNA is TGTGCCAGCTGTCGTAGCGGGGGGCGCGACGAGCAGTACTTC.

The J gene is TRBJ1-2, the V gene TRBV24-1, with D perhaps TRBD1 (5 bases). Germline loops: CDR1 KGHDR, CDR2 SFDVKD. CDR3 size: 14 residues. Trimming pared 3 bases from V and 4 bases from J, leaving 11 bases between. The CDR3 DNA sequence: TGTGCCACCAGTGATACTAAGACAGCCTATGGCTACACCTTC. It codes for CATSDTKTAYGYTF.

The sample holds one count of this clonotype. The CDR3 bases are TGTGCCAGCAGCTTAGGGGGGGACAGGAGCTACAATGAGCAGTTCTTC. Amino acid sequence: CASSLGGDRSYNEQFF. The genes are TRBV11-3 and TRBJ2-1; 8 nucleotides match TRBD1. Trimming at V came to 1 base and at J to 3 bases, leaving 5 bases not matched to a gene. Germline loops: CDR1 SGHNT, CDR2 YENEEA. This CDR3 is 16 amino acids long.

This clonotype was seen only a few times. This chain connects TRBV7-9 to TRBJ2-7; D ambiguous. Germline values: CDR1 SEHNR, CDR2 FQNEAQ (reference sequence). V gave up 1 base and J gave up 5 bases, with 6 bases separating them. This CDR3 has 12 residues. The CDR3 sequence is CASSLVVDEQYF. The CDR3 DNA is TGTGCCAGCAGCTTAGTGGTCGACGAGCAGTACTTC.

The chain joins TRBV24-1 to TRBJ2-1; 10 bases map to TRBD1. The ends lost 3 bases at V and 2 bases at J; junction bases unmatched: 9. There are 18 residues in the CDR3. Germline V gene data show CDR1 as KGHDR and CDR2 as SFDVKD. The DNA of the CDR3 is TGTGCCACCAGTGATCATTTTTCCGGGACAGGGGCCTACAATGAGCAGTTCTTC. This codes for CATSDHFSGTGAYNEQFF.

The chain carries TRBV10-3 and TRBJ1-2, with 7 bases lining up with TRBD1. The CDR3 sequence is 12 residues long. CDR1 ENHRY and CDR2 SYGVKD come from the germline V gene. The V segment lost 3 bases and the J segment 8 bases; nucleotides outside the gene matches: 3. The CDR3 protein is CAISDTGVGYTF. The CDR3 DNA reads TGTGCCATCAGTGATACAGGGGTCGGCTACACCTTC.

The rearrangement links TRBV11-2 to TRBJ1-1; the D is unclear. The CDR3 is 15 amino acids. The V end lost 0 bases, the J end lost 1 base, and 9 bases lay between the germline ends. The germline V gene encodes CDR1 SGHAT and CDR2 FQNNGV. The CDR3 region is CASSLDRQKNTEAFF. In DNA form, the CDR3 reads TGTGCCAGCAGCTTAGATCGCCAGAAGAACACTGAAGCTTTCTTT.

As for this clonotype: One base away lies a much larger clone, so this may be a sequencing read error. This likely comes from a read error, as the CDR3 has no conserved phenylalanine or tryptophan at its end. This chain links TRBV29-1 with TRBJ1-1; D not resolved. Germline-derived CDR1 and CDR2 are SQVTM and ANQGSEA. V lost 8 bases and J 4 bases, leaving 17 bases between the germline ends. This CDR3 has 13 residues. The CDR3 loop is CSFTGVAATEAFL. The CDR3 bases are TGCAGCTTCACTGGGGTTGCGGCCACTGAAGCTTTCCTT.

This clonotype was counted many times. The junction does not match germline at one end; this may be a read error. The DNA for the CDR3 is TGCGCCAGCAGCCAAGTTGGAGGGGGTACTGAAGCTTTCTTT. Amino acids: CASSQVGGGTEAFF. The chain employs TRBV3-1 and TRBJ1-1; D perhaps matches TRBD1 (6 bases). The germline gives CDR1 LGHDT, CDR2 YNNKEL (reference sequence). CDR3 length: 14 amino acids. The entire variable domain, with the rest obtained from reference TRBV3-1 and TRBJ1-1, is as follows: DTAVSQTPKYLVTQMGNDKSIKCEQNLGHDTMYWYKQDSKKFLKIMFSYNNKELIINETVPNRFSPKSPDKAHLNLHINSLELGDSAVYFCASSQVGGGTEAFFGQGTRLTVV.

This clonotype was counted a few times. V usage is TRBV6-6 and J usage is TRBJ2-1, with TRBD2 matching 13 bases. Germline loops: CDR1 MNHNY, CDR2 SVGAGI (reference sequence). The CDR3 spans 15 residues. V shed 6 bases, J shed 8 bases, and the junction held 7 bases outside the gene matches. CDR3 sequence: CASSHGLAGVDEQFF. CDR3 in DNA: TGTGCCAGCAGCCACGGACTAGCGGGAGTGGATGAGCAGTTCTTC.

The J gene is TRBJ2-2, the V gene TRBV7-2; 7 bases agree with TRBD2. This CDR3 comprises 16 residues. V shed 4 bases, J shed 7 bases, and the junction held 12 bases outside the gene matches. Germline assignment: CDR1 SGHTA and CDR2 FQGNSA. This chain's CDR3 is CASSSGAGMIGGELFF. As DNA, the CDR3 is TGTGCCAGCAGCTCAGGAGCGGGAATGATCGGCGGGGAGCTGTTTTTT.

This clonotype has just a few counts. The chain combines TRBV6-5 with TRBJ2-1; 9 bases map to TRBD2. In germline, CDR1 is MNHEY, CDR2 SVGAGI. The CDR3 loop spans 16 amino acids. Unmatched junction bases numbered 11, after V lost 5 bases and J lost 6 bases. CDR3 protein: CASSRGWGLAFNEQFF. In DNA, the CDR3 is TGTGCCAGCAGTCGGGGGTGGGGACTAGCATTCAATGAGCAGTTCTTC.

The genes are TRBV27 and TRBJ2-3; 13 bases agree with TRBD2. The CDR3 sequence is 16 residues long. J was trimmed by 5 bases and V by 5 bases; bases with no gene match: 7. The germline gives CDR1 MNHEY, CDR2 SMNVEV (reference sequence). The CDR3 is CASSARLAGGRDTQYF. The DNA of the CDR3 is TGTGCCAGCAGTGCCAGACTAGCGGGAGGTCGAGATACGCAGTATTTT.

There are a few counts of this clonotype. The J gene is TRBJ2-7, the V gene TRBV11-1; tentatively, D is TRBD1 (6 bases). Trimming took 8 bases from V and 5 from J, leaving 19 bases between them. This CDR3 spans 14 amino acids. Germline-derived CDR1 and CDR2 are SGHAT and FQDESV (reference sequence). Here the CDR3 reads CASSKVTGSDEQYF. The CDR3 DNA is TGTGCCAGCTCGAAAGTGACAGGTAGTGACGAGCAGTACTTC.

The table lists this clonotype with a few counts. The chain recombines TRBV20-1 with TRBJ1-5; D is uncertain. Trimming took off 6 bases at V and 0 bases at J, with 6 bases between the two ends. CDR3 size: 12 residues. Germline values: CDR1 DFQATT, CDR2 SNEGSKA (reference sequence). Here the CDR3 reads CSAFISNQPQHF. The CDR3 DNA is TGCAGTGCCTTCATTAGCAATCAGCCCCAGCATTTT.

This clonotype has more than one count but fewer than ten. V usage is TRBV20-1 and J usage is TRBJ2-1; 9 nucleotides line up with TRBD2. Trimming removed 5 bases from V and 9 bases from J; junction bases left unmatched: 8. CDR3 size: 13 residues. The germline CDR1 and CDR2 sequences are DFQATT and SNEGSKA (reference sequence). CDR3 loop: CSAGGGGRAEQFF. In DNA, the CDR3 is TGCAGTGCTGGTGGGGGCGGGAGGGCTGAGCAGTTCTTC.